These 10 T cell receptor beta chains were sequenced from one sample in a study of T cells in Graves' hyperthyroidism and ophthalmopathy. What was amplified from RNA transcripts were TCR beta CDR3 regions. In the first-round RT-PCR of the TCR CDR3, the HTBI primer set was used. MiXCR, run by TCRdb on the multiplex PCR reads, gives a single entry per CDR3 protein. The sample gives about 530,000 distinct CDR3 sequences, under 20% of which show up once; 15% to 20% is in the top ten. Sequencing input: blood. The receptors here all came from a woman under 30 with Graves' ophthalmopathy.

The sample holds many counts of this clonotype. The J gene is TRBJ1-1, the V gene TRBV20-1, with D tentatively TRBD1 (6 bases). Germline assignment: CDR1 DFQATT and CDR2 SNEGSKA (reference sequence). Trimming removed 6 bases from V and 3 bases from J, with 17 bases in between. The CDR3 sequence is 14 residues long. The CDR3 sequence is CSAPVGARDTEAFF. The CDR3 nucleotides are TGCAGTGCCCCGGTGGGGGCGAGGGACACTGAAGCTTTCTTT.

This chain connects TRBV7-9 to TRBJ1-4; D not certain. Trimming removed 5 bases from V and 5 bases from J, with 12 bases in between. Germline lookup yields CDR1 SEHNR and CDR2 FQNEAQ (reference sequence). This CDR3 has 14 amino acids. DNA of the CDR3: TGTGCCAGCAGCGCGGACTGGACCAATGAAAAACTGTTTTTT. As protein: CASSADWTNEKLFF.

This clonotype came up many times. The chain links TRBV19 to TRBJ1-1; D may be TRBD1 (6 bases). Germline CDR1 is LNHDA and CDR2 is SQIVND (reference sequence). Trimming took off 2 bases at V and 5 bases at J, with 12 bases between the two ends. This CDR3 has 14 residues. CDR3 nucleotides: TGTGCCAGTAGTATAACGGGGGCGCTAACTGAAGCTTTCTTT. It encodes CASSITGALTEAFF.

This clonotype has only a few counts. V usage is TRBV14 and J usage is TRBJ2-7, with D maybe TRBD2 (6 bases). V was pared by 1 base and J by 1 base, with 20 bases between. CDR1 SGHDN and CDR2 FVKESK come from the germline V gene. The CDR3 has 18 residues. The CDR3 DNA follows: TGTGCCAGCAGCCAAGTCCCGGGACTCAGGGATATTTCCTACGAGCAGTACTTC. Translation gives CASSQVPGLRDISYEQYF.

This clonotype was counted ten times or more. CDR3 amino acids: CASRPGRRNYNEQFF. CDR3 nucleotide sequence: TGTGCCAGCAGACCGGGACGGAGGAACTACAATGAGCAGTTCTTC. The chain joins TRBV12-3 or TRBV12-4 to TRBJ2-1, with D possibly being TRBD1 or TRBD2 (5 bases each). The CDR3 has 15 amino acids. The V and J ends lost 6 bases and 3 bases respectively, with 15 bases between them.

A remark on this clonotype: A much larger clone differs from this one at a single base, so this may be a read error. The chain uses TRBV29-1 and TRBJ2-1; 7 positions agree with TRBD1. The germline V gene encodes CDR1 SQVTM and CDR2 ANQGSEA. This CDR3 is 14 amino acids long. The CDR3 bases are TGCGGCGTCTCTGACAGGGCTAGCTACAATGAGCAGTTCTTC. It encodes CGVSDRASYNEQFF.

This clonotype has a handful of counts. The gene calls are TRBV6-1 and TRBJ2-7, with no clear D. CDR1 is MNHNS and CDR2 is SASEGT in the germline V gene. The CDR3 length is 15 residues. With 7 bases removed from V and 2 bases from J, the gap between germline ends came to 18 bases. In DNA form, the CDR3 reads TGTGCCAGCAAGAATTTTATATCCAGTCCCTACGAGCAGTACTTC. Residues: CASKNFISSPYEQYF.

This clonotype was seen a handful of times. The rearrangement joins TRBV30 to TRBJ1-4; D gene unclear. Trimming shortened V by 2 bases and J by 15 bases, and 16 bases separated the two germline ends. The CDR3 length is 12 residues. From germline, CDR1 is GTSNPN and CDR2 SVGIG (reference sequence). The DNA for the CDR3 is TGTGCCTGGAGTTATATTGAAAGAGCAATGTTTTTT. This codes for CAWSYIERAMFF. Full variable domain (remainder filled in from reference TRBV30 and TRBJ1-4): SQTIHQWPATLVQPVGSPLSLECTVEGTSNPNLYWYRQAAGRGLQLLFYSVGIGQISSEVPQNLSASRPQDRQFILSSKKLLLSDSGFYLCAWSYIERAMFFGSGTQLSVL.

In this sample, this clonotype turned up a few times. The rearrangement links TRBV10-3 to TRBJ1-2; the match to TRBD1 covers 9 bases. This CDR3 is built from 12 residues. J gave up 4 bases and V 8 bases, and 2 bases lay outside the gene matches. Per the germline V gene, CDR1 is ENHRY and CDR2 is SYGVKD. The CDR3 DNA reads TGTGCCATCCGGGACAGGGTCTATGGCTACACCTTC. It yields the protein CAIRDRVYGYTF.

This clonotype was picked up many times. The chain is built from TRBV20-1 and TRBJ2-3; 7 positions agree with TRBD2. The ends lost 0 bases at V and 0 bases at J; junction bases unmatched: 6. Germline CDR1 reads DFQATT; CDR2 reads SNEGSKA (reference sequence). This CDR3 comprises 16 residues. Written as DNA, the CDR3 is TGCAGTGCTAGAGATCCTAGCGGCAAAAGCACAGATACGCAGTATTTT. It is translated as CSARDPSGKSTDTQYF.